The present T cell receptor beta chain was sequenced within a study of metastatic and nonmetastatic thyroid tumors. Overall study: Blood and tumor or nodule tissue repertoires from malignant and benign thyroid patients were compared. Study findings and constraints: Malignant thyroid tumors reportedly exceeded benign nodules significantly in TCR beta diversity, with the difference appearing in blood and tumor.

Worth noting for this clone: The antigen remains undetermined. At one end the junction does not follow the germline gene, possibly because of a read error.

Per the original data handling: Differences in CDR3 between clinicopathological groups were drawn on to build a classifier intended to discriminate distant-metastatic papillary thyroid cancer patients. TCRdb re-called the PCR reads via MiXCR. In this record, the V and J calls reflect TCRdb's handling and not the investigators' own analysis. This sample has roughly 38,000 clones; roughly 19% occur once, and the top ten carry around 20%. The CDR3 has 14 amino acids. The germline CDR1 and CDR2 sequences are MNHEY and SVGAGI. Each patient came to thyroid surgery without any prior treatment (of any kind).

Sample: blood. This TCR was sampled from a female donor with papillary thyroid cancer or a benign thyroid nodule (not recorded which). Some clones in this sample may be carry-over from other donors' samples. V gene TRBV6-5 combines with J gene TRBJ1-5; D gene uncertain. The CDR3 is CASIYSGNNQPQHF. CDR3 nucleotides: TGTGCCAGCATTTACTCCGGGAACAATCAGCCCCAGCATTTT.